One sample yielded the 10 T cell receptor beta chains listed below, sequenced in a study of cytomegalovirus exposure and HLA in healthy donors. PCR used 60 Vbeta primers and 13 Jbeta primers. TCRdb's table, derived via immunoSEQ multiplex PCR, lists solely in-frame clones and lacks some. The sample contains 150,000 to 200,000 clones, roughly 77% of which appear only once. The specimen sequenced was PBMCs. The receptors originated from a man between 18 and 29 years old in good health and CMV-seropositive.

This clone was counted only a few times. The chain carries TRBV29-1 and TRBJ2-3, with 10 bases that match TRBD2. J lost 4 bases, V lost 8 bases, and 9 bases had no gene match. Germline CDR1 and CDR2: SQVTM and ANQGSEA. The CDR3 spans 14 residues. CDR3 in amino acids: CSTSSGGAADTQYF. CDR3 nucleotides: TGCAGCACATCTAGCGGGGGCGCCGCAGATACGCAGTATTTT.

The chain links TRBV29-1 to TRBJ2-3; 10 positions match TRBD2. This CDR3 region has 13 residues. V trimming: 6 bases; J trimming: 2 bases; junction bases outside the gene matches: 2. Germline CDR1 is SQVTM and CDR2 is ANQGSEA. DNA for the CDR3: TGCAGCGTAGCGGGAGGGTACACAGATACGCAGTATTTT. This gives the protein CSVAGGYTDTQYF.

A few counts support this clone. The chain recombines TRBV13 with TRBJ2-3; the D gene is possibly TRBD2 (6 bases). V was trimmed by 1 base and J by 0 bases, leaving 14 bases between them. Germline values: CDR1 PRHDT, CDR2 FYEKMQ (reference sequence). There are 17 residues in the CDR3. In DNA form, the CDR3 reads TGTGCCAGCAGCTTAGTCCCCACGGGAGTTAGCACAGATACGCAGTATTTT. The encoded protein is CASSLVPTGVSTDTQYF.

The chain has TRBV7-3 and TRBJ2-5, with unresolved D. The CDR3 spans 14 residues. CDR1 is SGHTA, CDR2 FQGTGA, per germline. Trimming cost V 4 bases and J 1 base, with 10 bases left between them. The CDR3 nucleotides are TGTGCCAGCAGCTCGGAGCCGCGCCAAGAGACCCAGTACTTC. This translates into CASSSEPRQETQYF.

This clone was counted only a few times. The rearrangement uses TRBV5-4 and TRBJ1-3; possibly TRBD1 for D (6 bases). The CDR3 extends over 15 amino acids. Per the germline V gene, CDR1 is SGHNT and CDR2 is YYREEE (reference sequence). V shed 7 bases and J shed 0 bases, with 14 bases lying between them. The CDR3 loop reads CASSTGQLSGNTIYF. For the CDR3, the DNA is TGTGCCAGCTCTACAGGACAGCTCTCTGGAAACACCATATATTTT.

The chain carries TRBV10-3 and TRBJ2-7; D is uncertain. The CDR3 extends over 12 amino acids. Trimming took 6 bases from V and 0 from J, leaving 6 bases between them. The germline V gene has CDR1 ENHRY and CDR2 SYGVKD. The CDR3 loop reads CAISPDSYEQYV. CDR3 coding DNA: TGTGCCATCAGCCCGGACTCCTACGAGCAGTACGTC.

CDR3 DNA sequence: TGTGCCAGCAGCTTGGGGGGACAGAGCTTGACTGGCTACACCTTC. This encodes CASSLGGQSLTGYTF. The chain has TRBV5-6 and TRBJ1-2; TRBD1 aligns across 7 bases. J was trimmed by 7 bases and V by 0 bases; bases with no gene match: 9. Germline V lookup: CDR1 SGHDT, CDR2 YYEEEE. The CDR3 runs to 15 residues.

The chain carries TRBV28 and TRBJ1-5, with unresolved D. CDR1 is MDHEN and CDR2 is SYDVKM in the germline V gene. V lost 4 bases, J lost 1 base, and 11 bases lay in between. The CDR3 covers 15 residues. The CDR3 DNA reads TGTGCCAGCAGTTCCCCTGGAGGAAGCAATCAGCCCCAGCATTTT. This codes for CASSSPGGSNQPQHF.

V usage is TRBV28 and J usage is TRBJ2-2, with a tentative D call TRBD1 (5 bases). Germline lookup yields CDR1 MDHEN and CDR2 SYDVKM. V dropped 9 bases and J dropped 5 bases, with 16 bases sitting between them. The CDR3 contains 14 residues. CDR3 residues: CASAHSGITGELFF. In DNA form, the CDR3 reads TGTGCCAGTGCCCATTCAGGGATTACCGGGGAGCTGTTTTTT.

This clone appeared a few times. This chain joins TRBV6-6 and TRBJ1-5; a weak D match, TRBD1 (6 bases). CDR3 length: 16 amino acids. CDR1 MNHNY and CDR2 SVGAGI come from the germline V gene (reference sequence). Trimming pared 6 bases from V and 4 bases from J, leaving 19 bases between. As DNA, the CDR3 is TGTGCCAGCAGGCGTTTGCCGGGACAACTGAATCAGCCCCAGCATTTT. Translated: CASRRLPGQLNQPQHF.